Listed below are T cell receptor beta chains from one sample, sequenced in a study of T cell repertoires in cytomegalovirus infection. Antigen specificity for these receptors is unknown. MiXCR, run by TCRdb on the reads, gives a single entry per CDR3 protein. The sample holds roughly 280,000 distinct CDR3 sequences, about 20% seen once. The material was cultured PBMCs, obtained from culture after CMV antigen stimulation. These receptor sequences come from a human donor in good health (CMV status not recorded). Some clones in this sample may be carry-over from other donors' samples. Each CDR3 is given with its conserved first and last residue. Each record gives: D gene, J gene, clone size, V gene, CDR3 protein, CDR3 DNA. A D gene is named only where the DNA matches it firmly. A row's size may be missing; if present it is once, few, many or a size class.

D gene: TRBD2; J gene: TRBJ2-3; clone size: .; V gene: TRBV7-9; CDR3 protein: CASSHPGVAGGPETTDTQYF; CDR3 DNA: TGTGCCAGCAGCCACCCGGGAGTAGCGGGAGGGCCGGAGACCACAGATACGCAGTATTTT
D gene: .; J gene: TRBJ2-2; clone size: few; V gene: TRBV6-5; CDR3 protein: CASSYSSLGGTGELFF; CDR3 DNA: TGTGCCAGCAGTTACTCGAGTCTTGGGGGGACCGGGGAGCTGTTTTTT
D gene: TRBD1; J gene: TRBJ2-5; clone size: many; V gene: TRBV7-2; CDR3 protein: CASYLGDRGRETQYF; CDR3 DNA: TGTGCCAGCTACCTTGGGGACAGGGGTAGGGAGACCCAGTACTTC
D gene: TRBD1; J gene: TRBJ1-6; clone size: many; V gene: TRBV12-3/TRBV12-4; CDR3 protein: CASRSGTGISPLHF; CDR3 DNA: TGTGCCAGCAGATCCGGGACAGGGATTTCACCCCTCCACTTT
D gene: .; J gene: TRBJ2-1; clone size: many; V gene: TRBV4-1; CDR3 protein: CASSQPTGRSSYNEQFF; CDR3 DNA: TGCGCCAGCAGCCAACCGACAGGTCGTAGCTCCTACAATGAGCAGTTCTTC
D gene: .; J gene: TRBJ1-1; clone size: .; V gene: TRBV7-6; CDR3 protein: CASSQLILGDTEAFF; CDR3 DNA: TGTGCCAGCAGCCAACTCATCCTCGGGGACACTGAAGCTTTCTTT
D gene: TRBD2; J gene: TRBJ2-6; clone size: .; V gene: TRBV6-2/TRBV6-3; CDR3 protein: CASSRGLAGGRANVLTF; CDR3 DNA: TGTGCCAGCAGCCGCGGACTAGCGGGAGGCAGGGCCAACGTCCTGACTTTC
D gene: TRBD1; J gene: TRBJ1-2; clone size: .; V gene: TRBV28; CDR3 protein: CASSFGDRGYGYTF; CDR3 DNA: TGTGCCAGCAGTTTTGGGGACAGGGGCTATGGCTACACCTTC
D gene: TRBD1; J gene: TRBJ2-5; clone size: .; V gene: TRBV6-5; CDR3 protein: CASNRQGREETQYF; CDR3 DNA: TGTGCCAGCAACCGACAGGGGCGGGAAGAGACCCAGTACTTC
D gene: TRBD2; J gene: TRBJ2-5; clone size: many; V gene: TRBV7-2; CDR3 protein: CASSPTSGGETQYF; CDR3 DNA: TGTGCCAGCAGCCCTACTAGCGGGGGTGAGACCCAGTACTTC
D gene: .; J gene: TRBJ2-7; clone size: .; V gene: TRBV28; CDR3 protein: CASSLSSVATPYEQYF; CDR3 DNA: TGTGCCAGCAGTTTGAGTTCGGTAGCGACACCCTACGAGCAGTACTTC
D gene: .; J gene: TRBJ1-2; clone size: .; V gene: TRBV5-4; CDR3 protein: CASSEGQDYGYTF; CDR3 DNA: TGTGCCAGCAGCGAGGGGCAAGACTATGGCTACACCTTC
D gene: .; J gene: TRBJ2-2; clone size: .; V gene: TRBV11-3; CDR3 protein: CASSLSQGLAGELFF; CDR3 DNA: TGTGCCAGCAGCTTAAGTCAGGGACTGGCCGGGGAGCTGTTTTTT
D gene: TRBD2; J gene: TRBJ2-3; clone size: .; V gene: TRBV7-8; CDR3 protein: CASSLETSGSSDTQYF; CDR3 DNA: TGTGCCAGCAGCTTAGAGACTAGCGGGAGCTCAGATACGCAGTATTTT
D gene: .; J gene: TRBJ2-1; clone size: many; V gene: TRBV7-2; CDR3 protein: CASSLALRAVGGNEQFF; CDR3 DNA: TGTGCCAGCAGCTTAGCGCTTAGGGCGGTTGGTGGCAATGAGCAGTTCTTC
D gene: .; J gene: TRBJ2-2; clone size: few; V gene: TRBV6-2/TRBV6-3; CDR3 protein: CASSYSRSGGTGELFF; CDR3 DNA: TGTGCCAGCAGTTACTCGAGGTCTGGGGGCACCGGGGAGCTGTTTTTT
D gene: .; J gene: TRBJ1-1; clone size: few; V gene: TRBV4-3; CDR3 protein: CASSTGWGTEAFF; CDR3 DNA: TGCGCCAGCAGTACAGGGTGGGGTACTGAAGCTTTCTTT
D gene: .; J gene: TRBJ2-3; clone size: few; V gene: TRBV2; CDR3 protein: CASSEGGSTDTQYF; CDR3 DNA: TGTGCCAGCAGTGAAGGGGGAAGCACAGATACGCAGTATTTT
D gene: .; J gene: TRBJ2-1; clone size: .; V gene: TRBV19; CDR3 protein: CASKGGNRGEQFF; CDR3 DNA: TGTGCCAGTAAGGGGGGGAATCGCGGAGAGCAGTTCTTC
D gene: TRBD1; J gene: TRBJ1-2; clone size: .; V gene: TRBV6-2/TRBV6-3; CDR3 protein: CASSTGAYGYTF; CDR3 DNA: TGTGCCAGCAGTACAGGGGCCTATGGCTACACCTTC
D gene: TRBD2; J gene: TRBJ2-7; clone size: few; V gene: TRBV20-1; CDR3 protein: CSARLAGGPYEQYF; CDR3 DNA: TGCAGTGCTAGACTAGCGGGAGGGCCCTACGAGCAGTACTTC
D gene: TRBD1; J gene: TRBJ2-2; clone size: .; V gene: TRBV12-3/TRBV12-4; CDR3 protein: CASSLWTGGAGTGELFF; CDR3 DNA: TGTGCCAGCAGCCTCTGGACAGGGGGCGCCGGAACCGGGGAGCTGTTTTTT
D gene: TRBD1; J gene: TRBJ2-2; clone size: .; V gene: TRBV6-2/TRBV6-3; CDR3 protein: CASSLTGTGANTGELFF; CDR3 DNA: TGTGCCAGCAGTCTTACCGGGACAGGGGCAAACACCGGGGAGCTGTTTTTT
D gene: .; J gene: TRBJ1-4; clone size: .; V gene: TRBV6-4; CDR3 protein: CARTDGANEKLFF; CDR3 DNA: TGTGCCAGGACCGATGGAGCTAATGAAAAACTGTTTTTT
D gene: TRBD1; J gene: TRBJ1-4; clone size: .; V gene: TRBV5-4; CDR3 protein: CASSSTGTVLNEKLFF; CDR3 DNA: TGTGCCAGCAGCTCTACCGGGACAGTGCTTAATGAAAAACTGTTTTTT
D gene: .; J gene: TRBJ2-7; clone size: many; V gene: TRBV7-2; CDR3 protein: CASSSSGQNQYF; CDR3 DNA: TGTGCCAGCAGCTCTTCCGGACAGAATCAGTACTTC
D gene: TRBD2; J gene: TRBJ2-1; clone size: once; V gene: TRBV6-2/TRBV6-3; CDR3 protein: CASSEEASGRDEQFF; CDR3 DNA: TGTGCCAGCAGCGAAGAGGCTAGCGGGAGAGATGAGCAGTTCTTC
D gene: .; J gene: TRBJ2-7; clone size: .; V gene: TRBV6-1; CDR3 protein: CASLNNYEQYF; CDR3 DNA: TGTGCCAGCCTTAATAACTACGAGCAGTACTTC
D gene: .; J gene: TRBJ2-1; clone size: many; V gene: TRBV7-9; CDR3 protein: CASSLAGVYEQFF; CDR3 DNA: TGTGCCAGCAGCTTAGCAGGGGTCTATGAGCAGTTCTTC
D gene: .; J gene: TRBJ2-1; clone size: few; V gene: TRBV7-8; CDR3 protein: CASSFPRSGVYNEQFF; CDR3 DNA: TGTGCCAGCAGCTTCCCTCGCTCCGGAGTGTACAATGAGCAGTTCTTC
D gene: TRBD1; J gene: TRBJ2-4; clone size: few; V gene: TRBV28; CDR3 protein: CASSVQGARRYF; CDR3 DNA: TGTGCCAGCAGTGTACAGGGGGCTAGACGGTACTTC
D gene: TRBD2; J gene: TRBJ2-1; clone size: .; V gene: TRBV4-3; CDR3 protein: CASSQNLSPGLAGVLWSSYNEQFF; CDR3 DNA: TGCGCCAGCAGCCAAAACCTCTCTCCGGGACTAGCGGGAGTTCTTTGGAGTTCCTACAATGAGCAGTTCTTC
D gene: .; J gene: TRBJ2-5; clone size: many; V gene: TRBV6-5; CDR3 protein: CASSYSKGRRGQETQYF; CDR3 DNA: TGTGCCAGCAGTTACTCAAAAGGAAGGAGAGGCCAAGAGACCCAGTACTTC
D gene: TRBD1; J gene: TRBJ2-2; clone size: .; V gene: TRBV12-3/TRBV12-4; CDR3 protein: CASRLGTVNTGELFF; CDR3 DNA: TGTGCCAGCAGACTAGGGACAGTTAACACCGGGGAGCTGTTTTTT
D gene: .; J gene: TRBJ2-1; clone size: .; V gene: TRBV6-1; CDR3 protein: CASTFRDEQFF; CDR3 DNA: TGTGCCAGCACGTTCAGAGATGAGCAGTTCTTC
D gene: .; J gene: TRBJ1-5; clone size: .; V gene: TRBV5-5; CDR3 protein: CASSPPSGQPQHF; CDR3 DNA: TGTGCCAGCAGCCCCCCGTCCGGACAGCCCCAGCATTTT
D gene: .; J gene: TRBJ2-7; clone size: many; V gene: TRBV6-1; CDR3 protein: CASSEEARGYEQYF; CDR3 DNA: TGTGCCAGCAGTGAAGAGGCTAGGGGCTACGAGCAGTACTTC
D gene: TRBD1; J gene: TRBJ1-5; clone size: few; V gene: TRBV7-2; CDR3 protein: CASSFRRTGSGNQPQHF; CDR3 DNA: TGTGCCAGCAGCTTTAGACGGACAGGTTCTGGCAATCAGCCCCAGCATTTT
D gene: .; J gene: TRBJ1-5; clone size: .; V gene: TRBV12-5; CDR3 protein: CASGLGLPGTQHF; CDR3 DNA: TGTGCTAGTGGTTTGGGCCTACCCGGGACCCAGCATTTT
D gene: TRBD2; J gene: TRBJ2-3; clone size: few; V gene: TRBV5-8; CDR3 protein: CASSTRLAGGTYTDTQYF; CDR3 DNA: TGTGCCAGCAGCACAAGACTAGCGGGAGGGACATACACAGATACGCAGTATTTT
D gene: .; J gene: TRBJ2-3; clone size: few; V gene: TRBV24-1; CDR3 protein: CATSVASGSTDTQYF; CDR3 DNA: TGTGCCACCAGTGTAGCGAGCGGGAGCACAGATACGCAGTATTTT
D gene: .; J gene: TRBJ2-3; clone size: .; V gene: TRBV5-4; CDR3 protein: CASVRSGERPDTQYF; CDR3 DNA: TGTGCCAGCGTCCGATCTGGGGAGAGGCCAGATACGCAGTATTTT
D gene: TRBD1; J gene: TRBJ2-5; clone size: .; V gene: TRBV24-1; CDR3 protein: CATSDYGTGGQETQYF; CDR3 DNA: TGTGCCACCAGTGATTACGGGACAGGGGGACAAGAGACCCAGTACTTC
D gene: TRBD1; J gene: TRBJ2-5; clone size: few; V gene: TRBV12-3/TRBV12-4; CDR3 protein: CASSRSQGAEETQYF; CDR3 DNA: TGTGCCAGCAGCCGATCCCAGGGGGCGGAAGAGACCCAGTACTTC
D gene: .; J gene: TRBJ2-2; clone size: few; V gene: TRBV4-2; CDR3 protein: CASSQGYGKNTGELFF; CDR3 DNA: TGTGCCAGCAGCCAAGGATACGGGAAGAACACCGGGGAGCTGTTTTTT
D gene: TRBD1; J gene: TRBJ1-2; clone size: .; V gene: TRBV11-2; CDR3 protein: CASSPGTGYGGYTF; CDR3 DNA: TGTGCCAGCAGTCCCGGGACAGGGTATGGTGGCTACACCTTC
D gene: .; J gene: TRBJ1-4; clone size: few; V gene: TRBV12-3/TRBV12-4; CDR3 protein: CASRLGQFATNEKLFF; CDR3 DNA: TGTGCCAGCAGACTCGGACAGTTCGCAACTAATGAAAAACTGTTTTTT
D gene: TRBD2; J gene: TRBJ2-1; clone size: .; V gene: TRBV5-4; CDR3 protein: CASRRGGTSYNEQFF; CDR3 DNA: TGTGCCAGTCGCCGGGGGGGAACCTCCTACAATGAGCAGTTCTTC
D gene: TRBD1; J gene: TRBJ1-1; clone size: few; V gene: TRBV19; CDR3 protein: CASIGRDRRGLNTEAFF; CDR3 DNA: TGTGCCAGTATTGGTCGGGACAGGAGGGGACTGAACACTGAAGCTTTCTTT
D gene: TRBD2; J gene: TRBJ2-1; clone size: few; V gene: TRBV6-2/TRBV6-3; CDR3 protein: CASSYKSGVKGHNEQFF; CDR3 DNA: TGTGCCAGCAGTTATAAAAGCGGGGTGAAGGGACACAATGAGCAGTTCTTC
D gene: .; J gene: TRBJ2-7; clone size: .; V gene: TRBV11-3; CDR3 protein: CASSVAFGGSYEQYF; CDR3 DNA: TGTGCCAGCAGCGTGGCGTTCGGCGGTTCCTACGAGCAGTACTTC
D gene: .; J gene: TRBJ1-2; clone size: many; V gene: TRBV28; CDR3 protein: CASSLSGTGYTF; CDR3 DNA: TGTGCCAGCAGTTTATCGGGAACGGGCTACACCTTC